The clone carrying this TCR beta chain has ten or more counts. The target antigen is unknown. TCRdb redid the calling of the reads with MiXCR, one entry per CDR3 protein. This table has fewer than 30,000 distinct CDR3 sequences, approximately 24% appearing once. The sample comes from a study of T cell repertoires in cytomegalovirus infection. Findings and caveats of the study: Dominant in the ex vivo response were TCR beta clonotypes restricted by HLA-C and specific for CMV.

In germline, CDR1 is SGHVS, CDR2 FQNEAQ. Deletions cut 5 bases from V and 5 bases from J, with 12 bases between. There are 13 residues in the CDR3. J is TRBJ2-5 and V is TRBV7-8; D gene uncertain. The source material was CD8+ T cells from cultured PBMCs, sampled from culture after CMV antigen stimulation. The sequence was obtained from a human donor in good health (CMV status not recorded). Some clones in this sample may be carry-over from other donors' samples. CDR3: CASSAGRWETQYF. The CDR3 DNA reads TGTGCCAGCAGCGCCGGGCGCTGGGAGACCCAGTACTTC.